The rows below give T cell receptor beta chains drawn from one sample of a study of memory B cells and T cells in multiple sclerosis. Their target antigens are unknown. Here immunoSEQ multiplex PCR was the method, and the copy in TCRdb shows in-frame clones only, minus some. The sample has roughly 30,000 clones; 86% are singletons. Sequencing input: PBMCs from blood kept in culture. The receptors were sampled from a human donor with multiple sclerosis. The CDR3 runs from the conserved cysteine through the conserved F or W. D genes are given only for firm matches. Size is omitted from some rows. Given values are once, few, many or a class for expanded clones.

CDR3 DNA: TGTGCCAGCAGGCCGGGAGACTATGGCTACACCTTC
CDR3 protein: CASRPGDYGYTF
J gene: TRBJ1-2
D gene: .
V gene: TRBV4-2
clone size: .

CDR3 DNA: TGTGCCAGCAGCCCGGGACCCCACAACTACGAGCAGTACTTC
CDR3 protein: CASSPGPHNYEQYF
J gene: TRBJ2-7
D gene: .
V gene: TRBV9
clone size: .

CDR3 DNA: TGTGCCAGCAGCGTAGAGGACAGAGTCGGTGAAAAACTGTTTTTT
CDR3 protein: CASSVEDRVGEKLFF
J gene: TRBJ1-4
D gene: .
V gene: TRBV9
clone size: few

CDR3 DNA: TGTGCCAGCAGCTTAAGGCAGGGGTACTACGAGCAGTACTTC
CDR3 protein: CASSLRQGYYEQYF
J gene: TRBJ2-7
D gene: .
V gene: TRBV11-2
clone size: .

CDR3 DNA: TGCGCCAGCAGTCGAGGACTAGCGGGAAGCGAGCAGTACTTC
CDR3 protein: CASSRGLAGSEQYF
J gene: TRBJ2-7
D gene: TRBD2
V gene: TRBV10-1
clone size: .

CDR3 DNA: TGCGCCAGCAGCTTTAGCGGAATATCCTACAATGAGCAGTTCTTC
CDR3 protein: CASSFSGISYNEQFF
J gene: TRBJ2-1
D gene: .
V gene: TRBV5-1
clone size: .

CDR3 DNA: TGTGCCAGCAGCCCGGACTCGGGGGATACGCAGTATTTT
CDR3 protein: CASSPDSGDTQYF
J gene: TRBJ2-3
D gene: .
V gene: TRBV7-3
clone size: .

CDR3 DNA: TGTGCCAGTAGGAGGACGGGGATGAACACTGAAGCTTTCTTT
CDR3 protein: CASRRTGMNTEAFF
J gene: TRBJ1-1
D gene: .
V gene: TRBV19
clone size: .

CDR3 DNA: TGTGCCAGCAGCAACCTCAGGGACACAGATACGCAGTATTTT
CDR3 protein: CASSNLRDTDTQYF
J gene: TRBJ2-3
D gene: .
V gene: TRBV7-6
clone size: once

CDR3 DNA: TGTGCCAGTACATTTCAGGGGTTAGGAACAGATACGCAGTATTTT
CDR3 protein: CASTFQGLGTDTQYF
J gene: TRBJ2-3
D gene: .
V gene: TRBV19
clone size: .

CDR3 DNA: TGTGCCAGCAGCTCCAGTCCAGGGGCCAACGTCCTGACTTTC
CDR3 protein: CASSSSPGANVLTF
J gene: TRBJ2-6
D gene: .
V gene: TRBV13
clone size: .

CDR3 DNA: TGTGCCAGCAGTCCCTCCGGATATAGCAATCAGCCCCAGCATTTT
CDR3 protein: CASSPSGYSNQPQHF
J gene: TRBJ1-5
D gene: .
V gene: TRBV27
clone size: .

CDR3 DNA: TGCAGCGGTTGGTCTTCTAATGAGCAGTTCTTC
CDR3 protein: CSGWSSNEQFF
J gene: TRBJ2-1
D gene: .
V gene: TRBV29-1
clone size: .

CDR3 DNA: TGCGCCAGCAGCCAAGAGCTGGGGTCGGCTAATTCACCCCTCCACTTT
CDR3 protein: CASSQELGSANSPLHF
J gene: TRBJ1-6
D gene: .
V gene: TRBV4-1
clone size: .

CDR3 DNA: TGCGCCAGCAGCTTGGTAGGGGGCGGTGGGAACACTGAAGCTTTCTTT
CDR3 protein: CASSLVGGGGNTEAFF
J gene: TRBJ1-1
D gene: TRBD1
V gene: TRBV5-1
clone size: few

CDR3 DNA: TGTGCCAGCGGGCTGGGTTTAGGGTCCGAGCAGTACTTC
CDR3 protein: CASGLGLGSEQYF
J gene: TRBJ2-7
D gene: .
V gene: TRBV6-6
clone size: .

CDR3 DNA: TGTGCCAGTAGTATTGAGGGCCAAGGGGGAGATACGCAGTATTTT
CDR3 protein: CASSIEGQGGDTQYF
J gene: TRBJ2-3
D gene: .
V gene: TRBV19
clone size: .

CDR3 DNA: TGTGCCAGCAGTACCAGCGGACTAACGGGAGATACGCAGTATTTT
CDR3 protein: CASSTSGLTGDTQYF
J gene: TRBJ2-3
D gene: .
V gene: TRBV6-4
clone size: .

CDR3 DNA: TGTGCCAGCGGGCATTCCTACGAGCAGTACTTC
CDR3 protein: CASGHSYEQYF
J gene: TRBJ2-7
D gene: .
V gene: TRBV6-1
clone size: .

CDR3 DNA: TGTGCCAGCAGTTTGACAGGGAGCAATCAGCCCCAGCATTTT
CDR3 protein: CASSLTGSNQPQHF
J gene: TRBJ1-5
D gene: TRBD1
V gene: TRBV27
clone size: .

CDR3 DNA: TGCAGCGCACCGACAGGGGCCCGCTCCTACAATGAGCAGTTCTTC
CDR3 protein: CSAPTGARSYNEQFF
J gene: TRBJ2-1
D gene: TRBD1
V gene: TRBV29-1
clone size: .

CDR3 DNA: TGTGCCAGCAGACTCGACAGGGCAAGCAATCAGCCCCAGCATTTT
CDR3 protein: CASRLDRASNQPQHF
J gene: TRBJ1-5
D gene: TRBD1
V gene: TRBV7-2
clone size: few

CDR3 DNA: TGTGCCAGCAGTTTCTCCTACCAAGAGACCCAGTACTTC
CDR3 protein: CASSFSYQETQYF
J gene: TRBJ2-5
D gene: .
V gene: TRBV28
clone size: .

CDR3 DNA: TGTGCCAGCTCCCTCAAGGACAGGGCTGATCAGCCCCAGCATTTT
CDR3 protein: CASSLKDRADQPQHF
J gene: TRBJ1-5
D gene: TRBD1
V gene: TRBV18
clone size: few

CDR3 DNA: TGTGCCAGCAGCTTACGGTACCGGGGCAATGAGCAGTTCTTC
CDR3 protein: CASSLRYRGNEQFF
J gene: TRBJ2-1
D gene: .
V gene: TRBV7-2
clone size: .

CDR3 DNA: TGTGCCAGCAGTGGGGGGACTAGCGGGATGGTGTTGGACCAGCAGTACTTC
CDR3 protein: CASSGGTSGMVLDQQYF
J gene: TRBJ2-7
D gene: TRBD2
V gene: TRBV2
clone size: once

CDR3 DNA: TGTGCCAGCAGCGTAGGGGGAGGGTTCGCCTACGAGCAGTACTTC
CDR3 protein: CASSVGGGFAYEQYF
J gene: TRBJ2-7
D gene: TRBD2
V gene: TRBV9
clone size: .

CDR3 DNA: TGTGCCAGCAGCACGAAATTCCCAGGCAGCAATAATGGCTACACCTTC
CDR3 protein: CASSTKFPGSNNGYTF
J gene: TRBJ1-2
D gene: .
V gene: TRBV14
clone size: .

CDR3 DNA: TGTGCCAGCAGTTATACCGAGCAGGGGGCTTATGAGCAGTTCTTC
CDR3 protein: CASSYTEQGAYEQFF
J gene: TRBJ2-1
D gene: TRBD1
V gene: TRBV6-5
clone size: once

CDR3 DNA: TGTGCCAGCTCTCCCGACAGGGATAGTTCACCCCTCCACTTT
CDR3 protein: CASSPDRDSSPLHF
J gene: TRBJ1-6
D gene: TRBD1
V gene: TRBV18
clone size: .

CDR3 DNA: TGTGCCTGGGAGGAAGGACTGCTATGGATGCGGGTATACGGCTACACCTTC
CDR3 protein: CAWEEGLLWMRVYGYTF
J gene: TRBJ1-2
D gene: .
V gene: TRBV30
clone size: .

CDR3 DNA: TGTGCCAGTAGTCTCACAGGTTCCGGGGAGACCCAGTACTTC
CDR3 protein: CASSLTGSGETQYF
J gene: TRBJ2-5
D gene: .
V gene: TRBV19
clone size: once

CDR3 DNA: TGCGCCACCCGGGACAGGGGGGCAGATACGCAGTATTTT
CDR3 protein: CATRDRGADTQYF
J gene: TRBJ2-3
D gene: TRBD1
V gene: TRBV10-2
clone size: .

CDR3 DNA: TGTGCCAGTAGTAGGGGGGGCCTAACCGACTCTGGGGCCAACGTCCTGACTTTC
CDR3 protein: CASSRGGLTDSGANVLTF
J gene: TRBJ2-6
D gene: .
V gene: TRBV19
clone size: .

CDR3 DNA: TGTGCCAGCAGGGCCTTAGGCAGGAACACCGGGGAGCTGTTTTTT
CDR3 protein: CASRALGRNTGELFF
J gene: TRBJ2-2
D gene: .
V gene: TRBV6-5
clone size: .

CDR3 DNA: TGCGCCAGCAGAGAGACTAGCTTTGAAACCTACAATGAGCAGTTCTTC
CDR3 protein: CASRETSFETYNEQFF
J gene: TRBJ2-1
D gene: TRBD2
V gene: TRBV4-1
clone size: .

CDR3 DNA: TGTGCCAGCAGCTTTGGCGGCGGGGGGAATCAGCCCCAGCATTTT
CDR3 protein: CASSFGGGGNQPQHF
J gene: TRBJ1-5
D gene: .
V gene: TRBV27
clone size: .

CDR3 DNA: TGTGCTAGTGGTTTGGTAAGGAGACTAGCGGGTCAAGAGACCCAGTACTTC
CDR3 protein: CASGLVRRLAGQETQYF
J gene: TRBJ2-5
D gene: TRBD2
V gene: TRBV12-5
clone size: once

CDR3 DNA: TGTGCCAGCAGCCTGGGGACTGACTCTGGAAACACCATATATTTT
CDR3 protein: CASSLGTDSGNTIYF
J gene: TRBJ1-3
D gene: .
V gene: TRBV5-8
clone size: .

CDR3 DNA: TGTGCCACCAGCATCGGGACAGGGGTATCCTACGAGCAGTACTTC
CDR3 protein: CATSIGTGVSYEQYF
J gene: TRBJ2-7
D gene: TRBD1
V gene: TRBV15
clone size: once

CDR3 DNA: TGTGCCAGTAGTATAACGAATATAGCCTACAATGAGCAGTTCTTC
CDR3 protein: CASSITNIAYNEQFF
J gene: TRBJ2-1
D gene: .
V gene: TRBV19
clone size: .

CDR3 DNA: TGTGCCAGCAGCTCGGGGGGCTCCTACAATGAGCAGTTCTTC
CDR3 protein: CASSSGGSYNEQFF
J gene: TRBJ2-1
D gene: TRBD2
V gene: TRBV11-2
clone size: .

CDR3 DNA: TGTGCCAGCAGCTTAGCAGGGGGCAAAGACGAGCAGTTCTTC
CDR3 protein: CASSLAGGKDEQFF
J gene: TRBJ2-1
D gene: TRBD1
V gene: TRBV7-8
clone size: .

CDR3 DNA: TGTGCCAGCAGCCAAAATCCGGGACAGGGGAAAGAGCAGTACTTC
CDR3 protein: CASSQNPGQGKEQYF
J gene: TRBJ2-7
D gene: TRBD1
V gene: TRBV5-6
clone size: .

CDR3 DNA: TGTGCCAGCAGGGCGGTCCCTGGAAACACCATATATTTT
CDR3 protein: CASRAVPGNTIYF
J gene: TRBJ1-3
D gene: .
V gene: TRBV2
clone size: .

CDR3 DNA: TGCGCCAGCAGCCTGGGTTATAGCACAGATACGCAGTATTTT
CDR3 protein: CASSLGYSTDTQYF
J gene: TRBJ2-3
D gene: .
V gene: TRBV5-1
clone size: .

CDR3 DNA: TGTGCCAGCAGTGGACTCGGGGCCAGGGAGACCCAGTACTTC
CDR3 protein: CASSGLGARETQYF
J gene: TRBJ2-5
D gene: .
V gene: TRBV2
clone size: .

CDR3 DNA: TGTGCCAGCAGCTTAGTGACAGGGGCCGGAAACACCATATATTTT
CDR3 protein: CASSLVTGAGNTIYF
J gene: TRBJ1-3
D gene: TRBD1
V gene: TRBV11-2
clone size: .

CDR3 DNA: TGTGCCAGCAGTTTCACATCGAACACTGAAGCTTTCTTT
CDR3 protein: CASSFTSNTEAFF
J gene: TRBJ1-1
D gene: .
V gene: TRBV27
clone size: few

CDR3 DNA: TGCGCCAGCAGTCAAAATAAAGGACAAGGAATCCTATACAATGAGCAGTTCTTC
CDR3 protein: CASSQNKGQGILYNEQFF
J gene: TRBJ2-1
D gene: .
V gene: TRBV23-1
clone size: .

CDR3 DNA: TGTGCCAGCAGCGGGTCTAGGAAAGAGACCCAGTACTTC
CDR3 protein: CASSGSRKETQYF
J gene: TRBJ2-5
D gene: .
V gene: TRBV7-9
clone size: .

CDR3 DNA: TGCGCCAGCAGCCAAGTACTAGCGGGAATAGATGAGCAGTTCTTC
CDR3 protein: CASSQVLAGIDEQFF
J gene: TRBJ2-1
D gene: TRBD2
V gene: TRBV4-1
clone size: .